Presented here are 9 T cell receptor beta chains from one specimen sequenced in a study of T cells in Graves' hyperthyroidism and ophthalmopathy. Amplified TCR beta CDR3 regions derived from RNA transcripts. Initially, a first-round RT-PCR of the TCR CDR3 employed the HTBI primer set. Via MiXCR, TCRdb re-called the multiplex PCR reads, giving one row per CDR3 protein. Altogether about half a million distinct CDR3 sequences are present, 24% being singletons, with the ten largest covering around 11%. The sequenced sample consisted of blood. The receptors stem from a woman younger than 45 with Graves' ophthalmopathy.

In its sample, this clonotype was seen many times. This chain connects TRBV12-3 or TRBV12-4 to TRBJ1-1; D remains unclear. With 3 bases removed from V and 4 bases from J, the gap between germline ends came to 12 bases. CDR3 size: 14 residues. In DNA form, the CDR3 reads TGTGCCAGCAGTTTCCAGCCAGGACTCACTGAAGCTTTCTTT. It codes for CASSFQPGLTEAFF.

The sample holds many counts of this clonotype. The chain carries TRBV6-2 or TRBV6-3 and TRBJ2-7; possible D gene TRBD2, 7 bases. Trimming took off 7 bases at V and 1 base at J, with 17 bases between the two ends. CDR3 size: 15 residues. Looked up from germline, CDR1 is MNHEY and CDR2 is SVGEGT. The CDR3 reads CASTGEGTLSYEQYF. The DNA of the CDR3 is TGTGCCAGCACCGGGGAGGGGACACTTTCCTACGAGCAGTACTTC.

This chain joins TRBV6-1 and TRBJ1-3, with unresolved D. CDR3 size: 14 residues. The ends were cut back, 6 bases at V and 4 bases at J, with 13 bases in the middle. Germline CDR1 and CDR2: MNHNS and SASEGT. CDR3 residues: CASRPGFSGNTIYF. In DNA, the CDR3 is TGTGCCAGCAGGCCCGGGTTTTCGGGAAACACCATATATTTT.

J is TRBJ2-7 and V is TRBV6-2 or TRBV6-3, with a weak D call TRBD1 (6 bases). Trimming took off 7 bases at V and 4 bases at J, with 14 bases between the two ends. This CDR3 spans 13 amino acids. Germline V CDR1 and CDR2: MNHEY, SVGEGT. This CDR3 reads CASTREGGYEQYF. The CDR3 coding sequence is TGTGCCAGCACCAGGGAAGGGGGATACGAGCAGTACTTC.

This clonotype came up many times. One end of the junction fails to match germline, which may point to a read error. The V gene is TRBV9, the J gene TRBJ1-3, with a tentative D call TRBD1 (5 bases). Germline CDR1 and CDR2: SGDLS and YYNGEE. The CDR3 is 13 residues long. CDR3 residues: CASSVGVGDTIYF. CDR3 nucleotides: TGTGCCAGCAGCGTGGGGGTTGGAGACACCATATATTTT. The full variable domain, its missing parts supplied by reference TRBV9 and TRBJ1-3, is DSGVTQTPKHLITATGQRVTLRCSPRSGDLSVYWYQQSLDQGLQFLIQYYNGEERAKGNILERFSAQQFPDLHSELNLSSLELGDSALYFCASSVGVGDTIYFGEGSWLTVV.

This rearrangement joins TRBV20-1 to TRBJ1-2; 7 bases are shared with TRBD1. Germline V lookup: CDR1 DFQATT, CDR2 SNEGSKA (reference sequence). The J segment lost 12 bases and the V segment lost 0 bases, leaving 16 bases of the junction unmatched. The CDR3 extends over 15 amino acids. For the CDR3, the DNA is TGCAGTGCTAGAGAGAGGGGCAGGGGGGGCGCGGGCCACACCTTC. Translation: CSARERGRGGAGHTF.

The chain employs TRBV12-3 or TRBV12-4 and TRBJ2-7; D ambiguous. V was trimmed by 8 bases and J by 2 bases, leaving 13 bases between them. The CDR3 sequence is 13 residues long. CDR3 coding DNA: TGTGCCAGCTCCGCCGGGCCAACCTACGAGCAGTACTTC. It encodes CASSAGPTYEQYF.

This clonotype was observed at least ten times. This may stem from a read error, because a much larger clone lies one nucleotide away. The gene calls are TRBV29-1 and TRBJ2-7; D not resolved. The CDR3 covers 12 residues. CDR1 and CDR2 from the germline V gene are SQVTM and ANQGSEA. V lost 6 bases, J lost 8 bases, and 17 bases lay in between. The CDR3 reads CSVVRHDAKQYF. The CDR3 coding sequence is TGCAGCGTGGTACGACACGACGCCAAGCAGTACTTC.

This clonotype appeared a few times. The chain employs TRBV20-1 and TRBJ2-3, with D perhaps assigned TRBD1 or TRBD2 (6 bases each). The CDR3 loop spans 13 amino acids. V lost 3 bases to trimming and J lost 4 bases, with 11 bases between them. Germline V gene lookup returns CDR1 DFQATT and CDR2 SNEGSKA (reference sequence). As DNA, the CDR3 is TGCAGTGCTAGGCTGGGGGGCGCAGATACGCAGTATTTT. It codes for CSARLGGADTQYF.